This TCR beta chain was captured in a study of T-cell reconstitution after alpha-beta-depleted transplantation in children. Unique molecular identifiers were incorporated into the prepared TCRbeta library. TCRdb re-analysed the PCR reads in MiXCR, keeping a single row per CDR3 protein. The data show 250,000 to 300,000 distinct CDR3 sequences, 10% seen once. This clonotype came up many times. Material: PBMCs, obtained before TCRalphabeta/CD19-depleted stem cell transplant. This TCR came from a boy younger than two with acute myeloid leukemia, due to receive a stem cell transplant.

CDR3 nucleotides: TGTGCCAGCAGCTTCACAGGGGACACCTACAATGAGCAGTTCTTC. Translated, it gives CASSFTGDTYNEQFF. This chain connects TRBV7-9 to TRBJ2-1; 7 bases match TRBD1. The germline gives CDR1 SEHNR, CDR2 FQNEAQ (reference sequence). V was pared by 3 bases and J by 2 bases, with 4 bases of the junction left unmatched. The CDR3 has 15 residues.